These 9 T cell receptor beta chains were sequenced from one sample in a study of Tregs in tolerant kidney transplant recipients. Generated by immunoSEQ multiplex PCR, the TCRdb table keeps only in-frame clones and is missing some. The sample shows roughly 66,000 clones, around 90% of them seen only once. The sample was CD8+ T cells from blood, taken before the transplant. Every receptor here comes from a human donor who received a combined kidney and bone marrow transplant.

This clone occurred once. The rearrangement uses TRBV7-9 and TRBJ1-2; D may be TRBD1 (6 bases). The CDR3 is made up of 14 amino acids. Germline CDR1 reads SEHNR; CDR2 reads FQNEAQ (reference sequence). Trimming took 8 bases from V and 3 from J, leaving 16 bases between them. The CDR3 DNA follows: TGTGCCAGCTATGGAGGGGGGGTCCACTATGGCTACACCTTC. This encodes CASYGGGVHYGYTF.

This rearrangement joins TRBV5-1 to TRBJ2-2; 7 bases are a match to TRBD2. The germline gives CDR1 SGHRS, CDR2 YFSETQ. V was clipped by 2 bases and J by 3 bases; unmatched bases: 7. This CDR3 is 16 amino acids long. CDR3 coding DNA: TGCGCCAGCAGCTTCTCTCTAGCGGAGCACACCGGGGAGCTGTTTTTT. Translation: CASSFSLAEHTGELFF.

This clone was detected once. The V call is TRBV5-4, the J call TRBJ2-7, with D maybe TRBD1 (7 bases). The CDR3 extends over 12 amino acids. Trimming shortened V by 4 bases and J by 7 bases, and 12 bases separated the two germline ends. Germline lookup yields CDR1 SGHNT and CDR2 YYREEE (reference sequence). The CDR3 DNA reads TGTGCCAGCAGCCGCGGGACAGCGGAGCAGTACTTC. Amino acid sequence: CASSRGTAEQYF.

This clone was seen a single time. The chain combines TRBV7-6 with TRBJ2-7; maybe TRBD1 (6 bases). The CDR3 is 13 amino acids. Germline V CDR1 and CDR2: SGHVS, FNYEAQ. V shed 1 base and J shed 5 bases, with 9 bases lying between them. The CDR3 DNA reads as TGTGCCAGCAGCTTAGTTTACAGGGACGAGCAGTACTTC. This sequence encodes CASSLVYRDEQYF.

CDR3 loop: CASSLGTSSGNTIYF. The DNA for the CDR3 is TGTGCCAGCAGCTTAGGAACGAGCTCTGGAAACACCATATATTTT. V gene TRBV7-8 combines with J gene TRBJ1-3, with D unresolved. The CDR3 spans 15 residues. V was trimmed by 1 base and J by 0 bases, leaving 7 bases between them. The germline gives CDR1 SGHVS, CDR2 FQNEAQ.

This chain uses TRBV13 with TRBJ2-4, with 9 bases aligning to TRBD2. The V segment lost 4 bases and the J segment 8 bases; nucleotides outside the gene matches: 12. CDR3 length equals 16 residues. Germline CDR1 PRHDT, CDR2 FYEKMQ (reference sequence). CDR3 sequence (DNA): TGTGCCAGCAGCTCCCAATTAGCGGGGGCTCCGCACATTCAGTACTTC. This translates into CASSSQLAGAPHIQYF.

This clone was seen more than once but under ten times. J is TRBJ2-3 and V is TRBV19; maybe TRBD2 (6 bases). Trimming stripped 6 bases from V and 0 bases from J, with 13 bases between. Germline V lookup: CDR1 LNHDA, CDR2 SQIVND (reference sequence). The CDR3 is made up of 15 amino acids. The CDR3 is CASRGGGSSTDTQYF. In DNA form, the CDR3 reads TGTGCCAGTAGAGGTGGAGGGAGCAGCACAGATACGCAGTATTTT.

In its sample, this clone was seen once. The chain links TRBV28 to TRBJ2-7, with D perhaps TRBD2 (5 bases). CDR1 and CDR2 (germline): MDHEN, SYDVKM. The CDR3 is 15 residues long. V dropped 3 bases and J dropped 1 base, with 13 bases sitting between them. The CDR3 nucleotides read TGTGCCAGCAGTTTTCAGGAGGTTCGGTCCTACGAGCAGTACTTC. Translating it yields CASSFQEVRSYEQYF.

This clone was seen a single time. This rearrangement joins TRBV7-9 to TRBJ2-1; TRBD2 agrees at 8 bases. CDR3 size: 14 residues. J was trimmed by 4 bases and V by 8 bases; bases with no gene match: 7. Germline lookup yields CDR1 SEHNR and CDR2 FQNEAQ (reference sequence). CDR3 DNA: TGTGCCAGCTCGAGCGGGAGCTCTTACAATGAGCAGTTCTTC. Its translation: CASSSGSSYNEQFF.